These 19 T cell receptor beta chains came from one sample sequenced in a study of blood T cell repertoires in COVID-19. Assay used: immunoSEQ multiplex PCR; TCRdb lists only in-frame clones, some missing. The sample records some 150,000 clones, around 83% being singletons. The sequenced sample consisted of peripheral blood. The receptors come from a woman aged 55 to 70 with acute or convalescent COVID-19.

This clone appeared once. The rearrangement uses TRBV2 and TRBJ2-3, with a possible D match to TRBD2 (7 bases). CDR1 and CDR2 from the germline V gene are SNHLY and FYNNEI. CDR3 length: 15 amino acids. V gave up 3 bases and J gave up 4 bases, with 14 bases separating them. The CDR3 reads CASSDWGGGSDTQYF. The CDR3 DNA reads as TGTGCCAGCAGTGACTGGGGGGGCGGGTCAGATACGCAGTATTTT.

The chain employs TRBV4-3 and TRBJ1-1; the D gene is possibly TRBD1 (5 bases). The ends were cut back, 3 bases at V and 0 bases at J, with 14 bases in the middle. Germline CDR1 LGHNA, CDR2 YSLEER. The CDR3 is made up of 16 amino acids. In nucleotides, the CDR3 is TGCGCCAGCAGCCATCTACGGGGGACCTTGAACACTGAAGCTTTCTTT. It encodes CASSHLRGTLNTEAFF.

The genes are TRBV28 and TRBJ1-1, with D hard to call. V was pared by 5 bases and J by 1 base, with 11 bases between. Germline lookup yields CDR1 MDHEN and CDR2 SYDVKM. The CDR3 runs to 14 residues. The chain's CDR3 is CASSPPTRNTEAFF. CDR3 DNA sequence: TGTGCCAGCAGTCCGCCGACACGGAACACTGAAGCTTTCTTT. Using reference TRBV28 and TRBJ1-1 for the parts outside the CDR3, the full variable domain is DVKVTQSSRYLVKRTGEKVFLECVQDMDHENMFWYRQDPGLGLRLIYFSYDVKMKEKGDIPEGYSVSREKKERFSLILESASTNQTSMYLCASSPPTRNTEAFFGQGTRLTVV.

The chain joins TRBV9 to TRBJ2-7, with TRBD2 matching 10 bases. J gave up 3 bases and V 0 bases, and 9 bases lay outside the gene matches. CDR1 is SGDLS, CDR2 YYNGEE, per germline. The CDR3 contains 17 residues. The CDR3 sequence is CASSVEAGTSVIYEQYF. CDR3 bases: TGTGCCAGCAGCGTAGAGGCGGGGACTAGCGTCATCTACGAGCAGTACTTC.

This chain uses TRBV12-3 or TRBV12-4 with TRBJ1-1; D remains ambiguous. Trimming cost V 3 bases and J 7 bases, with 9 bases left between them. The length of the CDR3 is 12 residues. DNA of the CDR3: TGTGCCAGCAGTTTCCCAGGCCTTGAAGCTTTCTTT. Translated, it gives CASSFPGLEAFF.

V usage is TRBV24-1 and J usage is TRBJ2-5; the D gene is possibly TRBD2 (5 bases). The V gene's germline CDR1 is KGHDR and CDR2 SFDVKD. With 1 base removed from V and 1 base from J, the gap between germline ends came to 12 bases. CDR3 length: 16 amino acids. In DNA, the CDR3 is TGTGCCACCAGTGATTTAAATGAGGGTCCCCAAGAGACCCAGTACTTC. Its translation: CATSDLNEGPQETQYF.

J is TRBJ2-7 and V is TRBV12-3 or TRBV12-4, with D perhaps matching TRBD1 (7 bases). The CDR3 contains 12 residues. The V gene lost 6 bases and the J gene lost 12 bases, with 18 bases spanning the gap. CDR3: CASSVPGGPPYF. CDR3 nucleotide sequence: TGTGCCAGCAGCGTACCAGGGGGGCCGCCGTACTTC.

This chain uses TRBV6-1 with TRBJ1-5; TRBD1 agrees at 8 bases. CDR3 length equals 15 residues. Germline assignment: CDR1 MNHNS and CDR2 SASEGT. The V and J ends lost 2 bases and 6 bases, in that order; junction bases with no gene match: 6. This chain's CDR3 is CASSESGGAGQPQHF. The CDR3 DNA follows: TGTGCCAGCAGTGAATCAGGGGGCGCGGGTCAGCCCCAGCATTTT.

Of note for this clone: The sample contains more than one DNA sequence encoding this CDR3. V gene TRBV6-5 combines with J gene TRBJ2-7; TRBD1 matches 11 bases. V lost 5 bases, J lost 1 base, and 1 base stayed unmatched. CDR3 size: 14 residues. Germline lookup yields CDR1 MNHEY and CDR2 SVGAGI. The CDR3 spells CASSRDRGSYEQYF. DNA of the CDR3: TGTGCCAGCAGTCGGGACAGGGGGTCCTACGAGCAGTACTTC.

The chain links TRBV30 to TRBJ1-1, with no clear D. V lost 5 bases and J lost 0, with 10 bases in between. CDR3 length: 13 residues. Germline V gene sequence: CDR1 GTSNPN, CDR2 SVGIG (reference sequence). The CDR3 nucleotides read TGTGCCTGGGGCGGGAGGATGAACACTGAAGCTTTCTTT. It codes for CAWGGRMNTEAFF.

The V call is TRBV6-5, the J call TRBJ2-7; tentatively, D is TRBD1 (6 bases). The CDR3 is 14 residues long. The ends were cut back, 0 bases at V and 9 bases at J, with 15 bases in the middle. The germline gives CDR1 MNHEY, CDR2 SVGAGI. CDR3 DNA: TGTGCCAGCAGTTACTCGATGGGGGCCTCGGGGCAGTACTTC. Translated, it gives CASSYSMGASGQYF.

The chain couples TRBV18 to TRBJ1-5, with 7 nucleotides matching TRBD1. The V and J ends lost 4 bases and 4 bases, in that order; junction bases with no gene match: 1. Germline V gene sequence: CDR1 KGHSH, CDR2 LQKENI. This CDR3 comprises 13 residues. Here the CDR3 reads CASSLTGNQPQHF. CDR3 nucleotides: TGTGCCAGCTCACTGACAGGGAATCAGCCCCAGCATTTT.

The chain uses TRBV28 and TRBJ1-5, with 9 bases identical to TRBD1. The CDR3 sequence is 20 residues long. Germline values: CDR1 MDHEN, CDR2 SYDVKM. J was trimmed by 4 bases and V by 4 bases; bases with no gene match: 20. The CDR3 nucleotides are TGTGCCAGCAGTTGGGCGGGACAGGGACTTGGGGACCCCAGTAATCAGCCCCAGCATTTT. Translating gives CASSWAGQGLGDPSNQPQHF.

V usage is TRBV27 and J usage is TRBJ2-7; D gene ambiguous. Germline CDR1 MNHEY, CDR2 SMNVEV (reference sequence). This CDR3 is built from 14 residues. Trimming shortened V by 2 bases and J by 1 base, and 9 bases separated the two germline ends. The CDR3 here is CASSLSVLSYEQYF. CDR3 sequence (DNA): TGTGCCAGCAGTTTAAGCGTTCTTTCCTACGAGCAGTACTTC.

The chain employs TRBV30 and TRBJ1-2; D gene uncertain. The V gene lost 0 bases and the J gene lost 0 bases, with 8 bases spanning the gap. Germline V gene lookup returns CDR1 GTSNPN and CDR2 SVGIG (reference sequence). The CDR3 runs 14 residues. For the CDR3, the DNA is TGTGCCTGGAGTGTAGCGGTTACTAACTATGGCTACACCTTC. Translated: CAWSVAVTNYGYTF. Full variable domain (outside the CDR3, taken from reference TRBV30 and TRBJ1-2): SQTIHQWPATLVQPVGSPLSLECTVEGTSNPNLYWYRQAAGRGLQLLFYSVGIGQISSEVPQNLSASRPQDRQFILSSKKLLLSDSGFYLCAWSVAVTNYGYTFGSGTRLTVV.

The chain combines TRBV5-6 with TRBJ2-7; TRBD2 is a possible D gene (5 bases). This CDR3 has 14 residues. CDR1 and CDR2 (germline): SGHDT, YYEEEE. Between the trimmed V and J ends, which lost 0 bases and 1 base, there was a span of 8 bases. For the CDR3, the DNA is TGTGCCAGCAGCTTGGTTAGAGGGTCCTACGAGCAGTACTTC. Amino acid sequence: CASSLVRGSYEQYF.

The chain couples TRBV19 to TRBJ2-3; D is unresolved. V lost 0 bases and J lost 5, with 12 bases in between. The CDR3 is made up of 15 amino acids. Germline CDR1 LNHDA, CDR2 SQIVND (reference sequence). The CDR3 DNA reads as TGTGCCAGTAGTATAGAAGTTCGGTCCGTAGATACGCAGTATTTT. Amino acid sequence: CASSIEVRSVDTQYF.

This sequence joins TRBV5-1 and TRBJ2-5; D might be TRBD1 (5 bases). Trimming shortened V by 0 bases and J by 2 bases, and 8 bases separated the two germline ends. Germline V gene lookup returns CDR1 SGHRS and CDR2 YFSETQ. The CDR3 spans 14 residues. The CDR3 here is CASSLGQHQETQYF. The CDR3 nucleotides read TGCGCCAGCAGCTTGGGACAGCATCAAGAGACCCAGTACTTC.

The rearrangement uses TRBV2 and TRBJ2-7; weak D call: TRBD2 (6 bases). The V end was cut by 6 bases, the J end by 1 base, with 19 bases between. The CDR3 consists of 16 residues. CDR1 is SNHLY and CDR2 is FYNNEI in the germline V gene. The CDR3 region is CASSRGLAGRSYEQYF. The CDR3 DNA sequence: TGTGCCAGCAGCCGGGGCCTCGCGGGGAGGTCCTACGAGCAGTACTTC. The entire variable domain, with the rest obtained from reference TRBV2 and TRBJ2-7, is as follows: EPEVTQTPSHQVTQMGQEVILRCVPISNHLYFYWYRQILGQKVEFLVSFYNNEISEKSEIFDDQFSVERPDGSNFTLKIRSTKLEDSAMYFCASSRGLAGRSYEQYFGPGTRLTVT.